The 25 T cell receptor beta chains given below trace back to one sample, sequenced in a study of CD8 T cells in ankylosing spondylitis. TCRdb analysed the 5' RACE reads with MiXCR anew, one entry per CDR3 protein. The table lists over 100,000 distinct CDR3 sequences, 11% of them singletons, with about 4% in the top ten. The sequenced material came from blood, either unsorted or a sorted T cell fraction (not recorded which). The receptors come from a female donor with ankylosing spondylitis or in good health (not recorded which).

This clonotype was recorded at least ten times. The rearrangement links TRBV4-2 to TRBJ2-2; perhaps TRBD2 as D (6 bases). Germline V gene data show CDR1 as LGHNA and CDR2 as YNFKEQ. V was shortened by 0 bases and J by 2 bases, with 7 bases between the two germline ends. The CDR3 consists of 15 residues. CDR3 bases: TGTGCCAGCAGCCAAGAGGAGGGAAACACCGGGGAGCTGTTTTTT. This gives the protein CASSQEEGNTGELFF.

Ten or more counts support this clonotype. The CDR3 coding sequence is TGCAGTGCTAAAACGACAGGGGATACGCAGTATTTT. It codes for CSAKTTGDTQYF. This chain joins TRBV20-1 and TRBJ2-3, with 7 bases matching TRBD1. The junction had 4 bases not matched to a gene; V was cut back by 4 bases and J by 6 bases. CDR3 length: 12 amino acids. Looked up from germline, CDR1 is DFQATT and CDR2 is SNEGSKA (reference sequence).

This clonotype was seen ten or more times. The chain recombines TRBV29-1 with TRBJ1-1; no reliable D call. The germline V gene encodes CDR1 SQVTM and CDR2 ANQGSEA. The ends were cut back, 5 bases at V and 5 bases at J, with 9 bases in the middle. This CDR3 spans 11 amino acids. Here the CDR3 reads CSVPKGTEAFF. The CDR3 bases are TGCAGCGTTCCAAAAGGGACTGAAGCTTTCTTT.

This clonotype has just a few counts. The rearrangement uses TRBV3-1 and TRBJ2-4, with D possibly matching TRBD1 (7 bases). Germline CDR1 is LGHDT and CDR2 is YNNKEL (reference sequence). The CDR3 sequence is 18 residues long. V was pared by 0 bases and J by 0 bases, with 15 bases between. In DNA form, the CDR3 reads TGTGCCAGCAGCCAAGAAGCAGGGGGGAGGTTAGCCAAAAACATTCAGTACTTC. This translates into CASSQEAGGRLAKNIQYF.

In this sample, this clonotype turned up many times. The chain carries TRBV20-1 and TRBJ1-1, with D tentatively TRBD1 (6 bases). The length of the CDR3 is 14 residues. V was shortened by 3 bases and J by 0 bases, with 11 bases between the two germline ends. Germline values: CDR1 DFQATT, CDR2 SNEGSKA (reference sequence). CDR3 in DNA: TGCAGTGCTAGGCGGGGGGCACTGAACACTGAAGCTTTCTTT. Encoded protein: CSARRGALNTEAFF.

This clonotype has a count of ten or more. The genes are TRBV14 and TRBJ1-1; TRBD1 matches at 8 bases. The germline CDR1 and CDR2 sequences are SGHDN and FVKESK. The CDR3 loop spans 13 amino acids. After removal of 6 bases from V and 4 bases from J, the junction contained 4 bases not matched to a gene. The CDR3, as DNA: TGTGCCAGCAGACAAACAGGGGGCACTGAAGCTTTCTTT. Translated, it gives CASRQTGGTEAFF. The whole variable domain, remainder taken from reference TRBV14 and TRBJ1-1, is EAGVTQFPSHSVIEKGQTVTLRCDPISGHDNLYWYRRVMGKEIKFLLHFVKESKQDESGMPNNRFLAERTGGTYSTLKVQPAELEDSGVYFCASRQTGGTEAFFGQGTRLTVV.

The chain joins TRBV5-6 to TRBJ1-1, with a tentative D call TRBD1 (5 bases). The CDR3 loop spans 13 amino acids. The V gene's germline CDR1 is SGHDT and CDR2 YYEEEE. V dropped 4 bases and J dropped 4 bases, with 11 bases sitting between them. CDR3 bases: TGTGCCAGCAGCCTGCGGGGGGGCACTGAAGCTTTCTTT. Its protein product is CASSLRGGTEAFF.

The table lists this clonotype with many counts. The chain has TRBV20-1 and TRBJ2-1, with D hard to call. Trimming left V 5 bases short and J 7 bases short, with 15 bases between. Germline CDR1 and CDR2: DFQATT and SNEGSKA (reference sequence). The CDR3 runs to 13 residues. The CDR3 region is CSAVSDPLNEQFF. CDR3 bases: TGCAGTGCTGTTTCCGACCCCCTGAATGAGCAGTTCTTC.

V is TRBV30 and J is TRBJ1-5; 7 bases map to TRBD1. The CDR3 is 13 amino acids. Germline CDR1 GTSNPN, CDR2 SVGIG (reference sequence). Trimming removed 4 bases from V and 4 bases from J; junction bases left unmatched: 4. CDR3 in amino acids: CAWNRGLNQPQHF. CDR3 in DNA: TGTGCCTGGAACAGGGGATTAAATCAGCCCCAGCATTTT.

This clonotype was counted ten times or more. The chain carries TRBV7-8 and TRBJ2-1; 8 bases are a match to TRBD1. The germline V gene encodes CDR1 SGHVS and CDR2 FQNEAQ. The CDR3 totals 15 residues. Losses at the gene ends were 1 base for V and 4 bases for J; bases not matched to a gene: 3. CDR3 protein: CASSLGQGMYNEQFF. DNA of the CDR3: TGTGCCAGCAGCTTAGGACAGGGGATGTACAATGAGCAGTTCTTC.

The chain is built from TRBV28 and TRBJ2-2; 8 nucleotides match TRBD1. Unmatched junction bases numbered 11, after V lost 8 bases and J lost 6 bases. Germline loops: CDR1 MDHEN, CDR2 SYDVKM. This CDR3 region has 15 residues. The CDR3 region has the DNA TGTGCCAGCTCGGCCGGGACAGGCGATCCCGGGGAGCTGTTTTTT. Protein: CASSAGTGDPGELFF.

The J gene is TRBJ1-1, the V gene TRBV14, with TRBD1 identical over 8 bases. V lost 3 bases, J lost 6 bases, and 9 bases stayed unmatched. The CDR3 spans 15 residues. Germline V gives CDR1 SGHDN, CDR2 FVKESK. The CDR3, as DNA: TGTGCCAGCAGCCAGATAGACAGGGGAAGGTCTGAAGCTTTCTTT. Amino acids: CASSQIDRGRSEAFF.

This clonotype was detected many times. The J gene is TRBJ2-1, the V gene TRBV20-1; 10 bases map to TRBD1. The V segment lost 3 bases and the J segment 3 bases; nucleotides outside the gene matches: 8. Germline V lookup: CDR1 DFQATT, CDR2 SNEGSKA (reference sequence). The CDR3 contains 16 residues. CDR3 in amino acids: CSARPGQGIDYNEQFF. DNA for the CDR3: TGCAGTGCTAGGCCGGGACAGGGGATTGACTACAATGAGCAGTTCTTC.

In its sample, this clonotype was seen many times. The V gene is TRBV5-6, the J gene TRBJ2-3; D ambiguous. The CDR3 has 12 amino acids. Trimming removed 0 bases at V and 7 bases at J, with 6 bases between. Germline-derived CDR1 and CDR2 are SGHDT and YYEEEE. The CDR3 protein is CASSLDPYTQYF. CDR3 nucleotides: TGTGCCAGCAGCTTGGATCCGTATACGCAGTATTTT. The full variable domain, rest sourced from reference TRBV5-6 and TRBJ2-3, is DAGVTQSPTHLIKTRGQQVTLRCSPKSGHDTVSWYQQALGQGPQFIFQYYEEEERQRGNFPDRFSGHQFPNYSSELNVNALLLGDSALYLCASSLDPYTQYFGPGTRLTVL.

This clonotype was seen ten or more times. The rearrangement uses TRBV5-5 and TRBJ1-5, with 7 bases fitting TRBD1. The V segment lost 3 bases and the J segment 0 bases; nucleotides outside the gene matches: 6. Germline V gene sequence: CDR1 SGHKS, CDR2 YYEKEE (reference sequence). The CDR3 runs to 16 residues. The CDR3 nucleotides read TGTGCCAGCAGCTGGGGACAGAGCTATAGCAATCAGCCCCAGCATTTT. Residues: CASSWGQSYSNQPQHF.

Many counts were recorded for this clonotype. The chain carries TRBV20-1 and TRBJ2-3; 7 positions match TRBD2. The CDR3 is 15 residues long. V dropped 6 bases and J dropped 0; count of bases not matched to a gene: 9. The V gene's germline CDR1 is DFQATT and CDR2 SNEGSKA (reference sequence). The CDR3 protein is CSAPLRRGSTDTQYF. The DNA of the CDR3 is TGCAGTGCCCCCCTCAGGCGGGGGAGCACAGATACGCAGTATTTT.

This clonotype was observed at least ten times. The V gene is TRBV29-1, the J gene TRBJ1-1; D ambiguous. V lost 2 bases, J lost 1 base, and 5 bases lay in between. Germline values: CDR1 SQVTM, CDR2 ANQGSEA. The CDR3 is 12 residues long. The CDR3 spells CSVERKNTEAFF. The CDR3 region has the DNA TGCAGCGTTGAAAGGAAGAACACTGAAGCTTTCTTT.

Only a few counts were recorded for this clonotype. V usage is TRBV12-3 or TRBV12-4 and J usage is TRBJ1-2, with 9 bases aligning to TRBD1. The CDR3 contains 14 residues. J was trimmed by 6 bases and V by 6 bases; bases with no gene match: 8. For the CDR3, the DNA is TGTGCCAGCAGCATTACGACAGGGGGGAATGGCTACACCTTC. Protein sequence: CASSITTGGNGYTF.

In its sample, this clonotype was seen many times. The CDR3 DNA sequence: TGCAGTGCTAGAGGGTATTTGGAGGAGGTAAGGGACAATCAGCCCCAGCATTTT. Translated: CSARGYLEEVRDNQPQHF. This chain uses TRBV20-1 with TRBJ1-5; D ambiguous. The CDR3 runs 18 residues. Germline-derived CDR1 and CDR2 are DFQATT and SNEGSKA (reference sequence). V was clipped by 1 base and J by 3 bases, with 22 bases between them.

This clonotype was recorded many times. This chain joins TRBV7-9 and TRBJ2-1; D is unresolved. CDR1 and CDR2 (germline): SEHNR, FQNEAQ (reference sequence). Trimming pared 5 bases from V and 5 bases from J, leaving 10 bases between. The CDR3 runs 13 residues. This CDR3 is CASSAPLNNEQFF. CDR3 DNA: TGTGCCAGCAGCGCCCCCCTAAACAATGAGCAGTTCTTC.

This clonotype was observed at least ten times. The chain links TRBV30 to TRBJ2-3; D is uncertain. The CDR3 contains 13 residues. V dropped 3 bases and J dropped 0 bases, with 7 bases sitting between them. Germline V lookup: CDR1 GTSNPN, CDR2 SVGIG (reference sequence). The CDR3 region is CAWSRLSTDTQYF. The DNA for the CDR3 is TGTGCCTGGAGCCGGCTGAGCACAGATACGCAGTATTTT.

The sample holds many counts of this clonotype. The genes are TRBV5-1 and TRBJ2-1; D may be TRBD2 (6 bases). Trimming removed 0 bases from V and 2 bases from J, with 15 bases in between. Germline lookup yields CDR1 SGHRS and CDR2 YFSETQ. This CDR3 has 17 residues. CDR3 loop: CASSLVSLARTYNEQFF. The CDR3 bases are TGCGCCAGCAGCTTGGTTTCCCTAGCGAGGACCTACAATGAGCAGTTCTTC.

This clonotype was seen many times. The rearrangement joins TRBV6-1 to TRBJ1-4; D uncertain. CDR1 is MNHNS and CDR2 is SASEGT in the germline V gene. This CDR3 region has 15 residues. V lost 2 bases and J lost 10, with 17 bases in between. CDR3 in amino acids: CASSEYQRPRGKLFF. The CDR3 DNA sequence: TGTGCCAGCAGTGAATACCAACGGCCGCGGGGAAAACTGTTTTTT.

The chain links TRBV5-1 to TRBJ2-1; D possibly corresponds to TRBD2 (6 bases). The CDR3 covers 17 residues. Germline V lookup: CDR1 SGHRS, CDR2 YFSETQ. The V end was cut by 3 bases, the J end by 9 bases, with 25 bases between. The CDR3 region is CASSSLSGISGRGEQFF. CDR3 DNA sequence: TGCGCCAGCAGCTCCCTCTCCGGGATTAGCGGAAGAGGTGAGCAGTTCTTC.

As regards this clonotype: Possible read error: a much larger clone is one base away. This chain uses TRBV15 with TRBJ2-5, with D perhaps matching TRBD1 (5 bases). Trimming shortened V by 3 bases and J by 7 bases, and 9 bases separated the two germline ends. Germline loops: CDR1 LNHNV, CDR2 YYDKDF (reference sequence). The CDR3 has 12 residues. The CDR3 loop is CATSSGAGTQYF. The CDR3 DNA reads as TGTGCCACCAGCAGTGGGGCAGGGACCCAGTACTTC.